This T cell receptor beta chain was found in a study of OX40 agonist ivuxolimab in advanced cancers. Germline V CDR1 and CDR2: SGHTA, FQGTGA. The ends lost 4 bases at V and 7 bases at J; junction bases unmatched: 7. This CDR3 region has 15 residues. TCRdb's copy holds only in-frame clones and misses some; the assay was immunoSEQ multiplex PCR. In the table there are under 100,000 clones, 85% to 90% of which are singletons. Study-wide results and limits: The study observed clonal expansion of CD4+ and CD8+ blood T cells by week 6 at 0.1 to 3.0 mg/kg.

This clone has just a few counts. As yet, its antigen is unknown. The rearrangement uses TRBV7-3 and TRBJ2-1, with TRBD1 matching over 10 bases. The sample was CD4+ or CD8+ T cells sorted from blood, taken in a trial of the OX40 agonist ivuxolimab. The receptor comes from an adult with an advanced solid tumor such as melanoma, head and neck, liver or kidney cancer. The CDR3 region has the DNA TGTGCCAGCAGCTCGCGACAGGGGGCCATAAATGAGCAGTTCTTC. Amino acids: CASSSRQGAINEQFF.